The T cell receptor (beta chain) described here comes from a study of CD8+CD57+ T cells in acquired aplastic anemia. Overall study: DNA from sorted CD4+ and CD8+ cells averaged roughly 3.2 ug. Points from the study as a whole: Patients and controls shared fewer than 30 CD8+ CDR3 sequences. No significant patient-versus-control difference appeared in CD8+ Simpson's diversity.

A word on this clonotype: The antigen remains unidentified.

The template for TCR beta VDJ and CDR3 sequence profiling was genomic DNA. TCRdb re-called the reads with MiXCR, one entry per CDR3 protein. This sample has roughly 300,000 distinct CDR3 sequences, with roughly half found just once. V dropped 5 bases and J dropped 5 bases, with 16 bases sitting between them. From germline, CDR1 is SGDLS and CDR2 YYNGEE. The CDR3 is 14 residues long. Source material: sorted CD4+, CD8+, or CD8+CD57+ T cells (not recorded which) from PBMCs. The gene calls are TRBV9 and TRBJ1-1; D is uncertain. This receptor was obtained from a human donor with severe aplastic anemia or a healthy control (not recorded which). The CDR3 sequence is CASSQSGGLTEAFF. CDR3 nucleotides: TGTGCCAGCAGTCAAAGCGGAGGGTTGACTGAAGCTTTCTTT. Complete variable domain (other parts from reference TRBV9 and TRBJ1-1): DSGVTQTPKHLITATGQRVTLRCSPRSGDLSVYWYQQSLDQGLQFLIQYYNGEERAKGNILERFSAQQFPDLHSELNLSSLELGDSALYFCASSQSGGLTEAFFGQGTRLTVV.